The clone carrying this T cell receptor (beta chain) has more than one count but fewer than ten. Clones were sequenced by immunoSEQ multiplex PCR, and TCRdb holds only the in-frame ones, with some missing. This table holds about 200,000 clones, around three quarters found once. The source of the sample is a study of blood T cell repertoires in COVID-19. Study summary: Some COVID-19 samples were acute and others convalescent; all came from the United States, Italy and Spain.

Sequencing input: peripheral blood. The clonotype comes from an older woman with acute or convalescent COVID-19.

CDR3 in amino acids: CASSSTITTDTQYF. For the CDR3, the DNA is TGTGCCAGCTCATCCACGATTACTACAGATACGCAGTATTTT. The chain has TRBV18 and TRBJ2-3, with D unresolved. Trimming pared 5 bases from V and 3 bases from J, leaving 12 bases between. The CDR3 is 14 residues long. Germline V gene lookup returns CDR1 KGHSH and CDR2 LQKENI. Full variable domain (outside the CDR3, taken from reference TRBV18 and TRBJ2-3): NAGVMQNPRHLVRRRGQEARLRCSPMKGHSHVYWYRQLPEEGLKFMVYLQKENIIDESGMPKERFSAEFPKEGPSILRIQQVVRGDSAAYFCASSSTITTDTQYFGPGTRLTVL.